What follows is one T cell receptor (beta chain) and its context. Clones were sequenced by immunoSEQ multiplex PCR, and TCRdb holds only the in-frame ones, with some missing. The sample shows tens of thousands of clones, 90% to 95% of them seen only once. The data were obtained in a study of T cell changes during pregnancy in multiple sclerosis. Trimming at V came to 8 bases and at J to 3 bases, leaving 9 bases not matched to a gene. CDR3 length equals 14 residues. The V gene's germline CDR1 is SGHTA and CDR2 FQGTGA. This TCR came from a female donor in good health, enrolled as a control in a pregnancy study. The input for sequencing was peripheral blood, taken in the third trimester of pregnancy. V gene TRBV7-3 combines with J gene TRBJ1-2; 7 bases are a match to TRBD1. CDR3 in DNA: TGTGCCAGCTCTACGACAGGGTCTGACTATGGCTACACCTTC. This gives the protein CASSTTGSDYGYTF.